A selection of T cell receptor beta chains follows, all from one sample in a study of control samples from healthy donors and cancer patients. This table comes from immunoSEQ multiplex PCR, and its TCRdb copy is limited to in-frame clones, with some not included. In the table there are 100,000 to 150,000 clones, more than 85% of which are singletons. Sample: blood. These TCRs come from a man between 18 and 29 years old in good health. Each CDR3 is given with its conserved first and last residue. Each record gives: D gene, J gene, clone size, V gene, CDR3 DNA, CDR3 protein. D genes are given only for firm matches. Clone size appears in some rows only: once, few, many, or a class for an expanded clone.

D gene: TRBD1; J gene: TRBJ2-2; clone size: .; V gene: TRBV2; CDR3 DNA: TGTGCCAGCAGCCAACAGGGGACGGTGGTAGACGGGGAGCTGTTTTTT; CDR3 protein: CASSQQGTVVDGELFF
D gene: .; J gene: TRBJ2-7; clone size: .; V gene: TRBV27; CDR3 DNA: TGTGCCAGCAGCCTCGGGGGCGGGGGACACTACGAGCAGTACTTC; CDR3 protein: CASSLGGGGHYEQYF
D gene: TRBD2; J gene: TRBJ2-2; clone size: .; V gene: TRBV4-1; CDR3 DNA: TGCGCCAGCAGCCAAGGGATACTGACTAGCGGGAGTAACACCGGGGAGCTGTTTTTT; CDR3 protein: CASSQGILTSGSNTGELFF
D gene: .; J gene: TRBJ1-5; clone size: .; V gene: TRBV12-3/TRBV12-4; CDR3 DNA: TGTGCCAGCAGTTGGGCACGACAGCCCCAGCATTTT; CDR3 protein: CASSWARQPQHF
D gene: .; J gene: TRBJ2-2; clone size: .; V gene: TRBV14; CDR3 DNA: TGTGCCAGCAGCCAATTGAAAGGATCGAACACCGGGGAGCTGTTTTTT; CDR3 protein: CASSQLKGSNTGELFF
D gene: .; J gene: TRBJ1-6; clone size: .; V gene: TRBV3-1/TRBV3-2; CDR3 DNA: TGTGCCAGCAGCCCGCGGTCACCCCTCCACTTT; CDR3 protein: CASSPRSPLHF
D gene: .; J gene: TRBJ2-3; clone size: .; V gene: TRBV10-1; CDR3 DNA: TGCGCCAGCAGTGAGTCGAACGCAGGGACAGATACGCAGTATTTT; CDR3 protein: CASSESNAGTDTQYF
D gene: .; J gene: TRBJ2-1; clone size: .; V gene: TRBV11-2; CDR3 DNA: TGTGCCAGCAGCTTAGATCGGGGGATGTACAATGAGCAGTTCTTC; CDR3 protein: CASSLDRGMYNEQFF
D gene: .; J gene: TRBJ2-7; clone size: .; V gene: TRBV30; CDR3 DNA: TGTGCCTGGAGTTTGCGGTTCCCGACGTGGGGGTTTTCCTACGAGCAGTACTTC; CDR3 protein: CAWSLRFPTWGFSYEQYF
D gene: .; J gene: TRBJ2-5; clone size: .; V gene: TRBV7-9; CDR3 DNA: TGTGCCAGCAGGCTCCGCGGGGATGGGGAGACCCAGTACTTC; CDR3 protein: CASRLRGDGETQYF
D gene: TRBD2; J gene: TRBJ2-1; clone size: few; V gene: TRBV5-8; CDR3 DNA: TGTGCCAGCAGCTTAGCACTAGCGGGGCACAATGAGCAGTTCTTC; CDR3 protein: CASSLALAGHNEQFF
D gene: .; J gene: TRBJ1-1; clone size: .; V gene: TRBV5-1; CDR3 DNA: TGCGCCAGCAGGTTGTCAGGTTACACTGAAGCTTTCTTT; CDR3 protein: CASRLSGYTEAFF
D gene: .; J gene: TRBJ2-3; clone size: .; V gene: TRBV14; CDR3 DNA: TGTGCCAGCAGCCAAGACTTCACAGATACGCAGTATTTT; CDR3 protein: CASSQDFTDTQYF
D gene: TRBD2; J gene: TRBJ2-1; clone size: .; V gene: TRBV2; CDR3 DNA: TGTGCCAGCATGTCTAGCGGGGGGTCCTTCGATGAGCAGTTCTTC; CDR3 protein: CASMSSGGSFDEQFF
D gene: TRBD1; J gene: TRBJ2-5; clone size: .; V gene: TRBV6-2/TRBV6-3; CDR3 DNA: TGTGCCAGCAGTCCGGACAGGGGAAGGGAGACCCAGTACTTC; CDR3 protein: CASSPDRGRETQYF
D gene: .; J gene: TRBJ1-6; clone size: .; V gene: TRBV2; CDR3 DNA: TGTGCCAGCAATCGACAGGTGGGGCCCTATAATTCACCCCTCCACTTT; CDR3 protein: CASNRQVGPYNSPLHF
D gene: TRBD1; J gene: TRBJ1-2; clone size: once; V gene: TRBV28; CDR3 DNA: TGTGCCAGCAGTTCGACAGGGGCGCCGACCATCTATGGCTACACCTTC; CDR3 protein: CASSSTGAPTIYGYTF
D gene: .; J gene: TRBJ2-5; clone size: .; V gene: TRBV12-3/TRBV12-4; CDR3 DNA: TGTGCCAGCACCTCGGGTACCTACGAGACCCAGTACTTC; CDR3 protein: CASTSGTYETQYF
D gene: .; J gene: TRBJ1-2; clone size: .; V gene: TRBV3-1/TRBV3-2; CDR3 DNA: TGTGCCAGCAGCCCCCCCGACAGAGCCCGCTATGGCTACACCTTC; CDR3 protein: CASSPPDRARYGYTF
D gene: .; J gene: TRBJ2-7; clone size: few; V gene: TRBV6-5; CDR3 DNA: TGTGCCAGCAGCGACAGGAATTCGATCGAGCAGTACTTC; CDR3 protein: CASSDRNSIEQYF
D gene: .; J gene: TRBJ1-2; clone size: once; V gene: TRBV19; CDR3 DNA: TGTGCCAGTAGATCCGACAGACAGCTCTATGGCTACACCTTC; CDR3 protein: CASRSDRQLYGYTF
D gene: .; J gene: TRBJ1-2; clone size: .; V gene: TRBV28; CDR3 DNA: TGTGCCAGCAGTCTGCGGGGGGAGATCTATGGCTACACCTTC; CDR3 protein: CASSLRGEIYGYTF
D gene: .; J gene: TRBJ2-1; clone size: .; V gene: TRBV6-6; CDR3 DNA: TGTGCCAGCAGTTCTCGGACAGAAGACAATGAGCAGTTCTTC; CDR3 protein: CASSSRTEDNEQFF
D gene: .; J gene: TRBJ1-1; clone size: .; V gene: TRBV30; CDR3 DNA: TGTGCCTGGAGCTTTTGGGGCCGGAACACTGAAGCTTTCTTT; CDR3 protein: CAWSFWGRNTEAFF
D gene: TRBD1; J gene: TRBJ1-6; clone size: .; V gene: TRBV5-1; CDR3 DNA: TGCGCCAGCAGCTTCGGACAGGGGGCCCAAATTTCACCCCTCCACTTT; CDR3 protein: CASSFGQGAQISPLHF
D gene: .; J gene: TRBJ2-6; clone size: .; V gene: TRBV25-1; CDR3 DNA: TGTGCCAGCAGTGAAATGGCAGCTGGGGCCAACGTCCTGACTTTC; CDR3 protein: CASSEMAAGANVLTF
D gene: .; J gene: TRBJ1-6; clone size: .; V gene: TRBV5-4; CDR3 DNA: TGTGCCAGCAGCAGGGAGGGGAGCTCACCCCTCCACTTT; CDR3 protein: CASSREGSSPLHF
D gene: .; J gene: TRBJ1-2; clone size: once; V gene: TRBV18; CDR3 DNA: TGTGCCAGCTCACCACCTCTGTCTAACTATGGCTACACCTTC; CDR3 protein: CASSPPLSNYGYTF
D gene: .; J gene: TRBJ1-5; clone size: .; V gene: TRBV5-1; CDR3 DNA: TGCGCCAGCAGCTTAGGACACATGAATCAGCCCCAGCATTTT; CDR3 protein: CASSLGHMNQPQHF
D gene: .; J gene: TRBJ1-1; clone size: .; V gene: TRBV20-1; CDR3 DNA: TGCAGTGCTAGTGGCAGAAGTTCATTCACGGACACTGAAGCTTTCTTT; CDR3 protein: CSASGRSSFTDTEAFF
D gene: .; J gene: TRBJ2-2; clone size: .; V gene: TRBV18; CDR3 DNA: TGTGCCAGCTCACCACCGATCCCTGCCACCGGGGAGCTGTTTTTT; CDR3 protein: CASSPPIPATGELFF
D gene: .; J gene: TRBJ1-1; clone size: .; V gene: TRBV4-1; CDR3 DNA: TGCGCCAGCAGCCAAGATCGCGGCACTGAAGCTTTCTTT; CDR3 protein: CASSQDRGTEAFF
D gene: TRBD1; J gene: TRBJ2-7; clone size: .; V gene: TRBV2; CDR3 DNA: TGTGCCAGCAGTGATGACCTAGGACAGGGAACGGTCTACGAGCAGTACTTC; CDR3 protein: CASSDDLGQGTVYEQYF
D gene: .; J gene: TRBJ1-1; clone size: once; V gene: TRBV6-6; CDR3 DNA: TGTGCCAGCAGTTACTCGGGGGCTGAAGCTTTCTTT; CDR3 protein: CASSYSGAEAFF
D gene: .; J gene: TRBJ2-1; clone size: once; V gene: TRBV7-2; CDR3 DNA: TGTGCCAGCAGCTTAGCGCAAAGCAATGAGCAGTTCTTC; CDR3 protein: CASSLAQSNEQFF
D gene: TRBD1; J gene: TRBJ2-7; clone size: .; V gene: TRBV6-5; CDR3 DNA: TGTGCCAGCAGTTACTCCGGGACAGGCGACGAGCAGTACTTC; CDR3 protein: CASSYSGTGDEQYF
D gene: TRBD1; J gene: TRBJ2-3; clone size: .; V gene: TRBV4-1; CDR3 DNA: TGCGCCAGCAGCCGGATTGGACAGGGTATCCCAGATACGCAGTATTTT; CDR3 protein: CASSRIGQGIPDTQYF
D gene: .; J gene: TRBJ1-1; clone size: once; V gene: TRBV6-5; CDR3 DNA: TGTGCCAGCAGTTACACGGGAAGCTTTAACACTGAAGCTTTCTTT; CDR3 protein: CASSYTGSFNTEAFF
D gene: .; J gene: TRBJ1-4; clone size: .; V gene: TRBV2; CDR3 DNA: TGTGCCAGTTCCCCGGACAGAGCAACTAATGAAAAACTGTTTTTT; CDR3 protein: CASSPDRATNEKLFF
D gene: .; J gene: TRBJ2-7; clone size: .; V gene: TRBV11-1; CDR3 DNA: TGTGCCAGCAGCCGACCCCCAGGGTACGAGCAGTACTTC; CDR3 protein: CASSRPPGYEQYF
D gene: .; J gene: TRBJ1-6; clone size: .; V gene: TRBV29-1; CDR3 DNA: TGCAGCGCTTATGAGGGGGGGAATTCACCCCTCCACTTT; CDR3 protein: CSAYEGGNSPLHF
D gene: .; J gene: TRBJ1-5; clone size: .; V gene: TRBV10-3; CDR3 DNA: TGTGCCATCAGTGAAGGGACGGCCCAGCCTGCCCAGCATTTT; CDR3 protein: CAISEGTAQPAQHF
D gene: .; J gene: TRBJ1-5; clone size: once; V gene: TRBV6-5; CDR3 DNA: TGTGCCAGCAGAACGGGAAATCAGCCCCAGCATTTT; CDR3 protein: CASRTGNQPQHF
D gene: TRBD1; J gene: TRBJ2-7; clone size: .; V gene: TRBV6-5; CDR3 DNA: TGTGCCAGCAGTCGGGACAGGGGAGCCTACGAGCAGTACTTC; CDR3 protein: CASSRDRGAYEQYF
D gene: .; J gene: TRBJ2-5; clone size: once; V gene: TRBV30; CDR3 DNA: TGTGCCTGGAGTGTAGGCGGGATACAAGAGACCCAGTACTTC; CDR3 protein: CAWSVGGIQETQYF
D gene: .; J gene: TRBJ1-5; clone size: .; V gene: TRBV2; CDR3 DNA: TGTGCCAGCAACCTCGGTATTGTTCAGCCCCAGCATTTT; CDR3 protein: CASNLGIVQPQHF
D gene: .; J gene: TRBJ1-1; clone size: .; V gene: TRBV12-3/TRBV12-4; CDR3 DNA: TGTGCCAGCAGTTTAGTTTTGGACACTGAAGCTTTCTTT; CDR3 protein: CASSLVLDTEAFF
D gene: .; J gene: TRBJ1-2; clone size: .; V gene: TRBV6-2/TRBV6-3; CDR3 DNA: TGTGCCAGCAGTTACCGGGCGGCTAAGGATGGCTACACCTTC; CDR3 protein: CASSYRAAKDGYTF
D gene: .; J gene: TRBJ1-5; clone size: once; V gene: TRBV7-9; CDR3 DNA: TGTGCCAGCACCGTACAGGGAAATCAGCCCCAGCATTTT; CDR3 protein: CASTVQGNQPQHF
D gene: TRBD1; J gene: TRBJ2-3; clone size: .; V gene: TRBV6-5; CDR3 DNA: TGTGCCAGCAGTCCACAGGGGACCCAAGGATATACGCAGTATTTT; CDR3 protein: CASSPQGTQGYTQYF
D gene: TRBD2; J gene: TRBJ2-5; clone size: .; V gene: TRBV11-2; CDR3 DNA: TGTGCCAGCAGCATCGGACTAGCGTACCAAGAGACCCAGTACTTC; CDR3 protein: CASSIGLAYQETQYF